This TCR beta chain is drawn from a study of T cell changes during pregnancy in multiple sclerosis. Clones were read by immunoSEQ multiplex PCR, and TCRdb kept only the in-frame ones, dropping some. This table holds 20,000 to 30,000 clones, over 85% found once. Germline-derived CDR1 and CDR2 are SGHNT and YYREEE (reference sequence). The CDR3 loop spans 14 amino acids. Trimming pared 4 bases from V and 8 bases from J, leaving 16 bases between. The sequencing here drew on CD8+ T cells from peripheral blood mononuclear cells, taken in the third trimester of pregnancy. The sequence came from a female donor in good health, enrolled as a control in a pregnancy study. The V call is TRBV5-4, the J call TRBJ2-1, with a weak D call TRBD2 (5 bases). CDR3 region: CASSPEGVRDEQFF. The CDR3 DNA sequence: TGTGCCAGCAGCCCTGAGGGCGTAAGGGATGAGCAGTTCTTC.